Following are 11 T cell receptor beta chains from one sample sequenced in a study of blood T cell repertoires in COVID-19. The method was immunoSEQ multiplex PCR; TCRdb's version includes in-frame clones alone and lacks a portion of them. This sample yields about 400,000 clones, of which about 83% are seen a single time; roughly 9.4% belongs to the top ten. Sequenced sample: PBMCs or T cells enriched from blood (not recorded which). Receptor source: a woman in her forties or fifties who had recovered from COVID-19.

The chain uses TRBV7-2 and TRBJ1-1; no definite D call. Germline V gene sequence: CDR1 SGHTA, CDR2 FQGNSA. The CDR3 has 15 residues. V lost 1 base to trimming and J lost 4 bases, with 13 bases between them. The CDR3 here is CASSLGRGSVTEAFF. CDR3 sequence (DNA): TGTGCCAGCAGCTTAGGACGCGGCAGCGTCACTGAAGCTTTCTTT. The complete variable domain, with remaining parts taken from reference TRBV7-2 and TRBJ1-1, reads GAGVSQSPSNKVTEKGKDVELRCDPISGHTALYWYRQSLGQGLEFLIYFQGNSAPDKSGLPSDRFSAERTGGSVSTLTIQRTQQEDSAVYLCASSLGRGSVTEAFFGQGTRLTVV.

This clone was counted many times. The rearrangement uses TRBV6-1 and TRBJ2-3; 12 positions match TRBD2. Germline CDR1 and CDR2: MNHNS and SASEGT. V shed 2 bases and J 4 bases; nucleotides not matched to a gene: 1. This CDR3 spans 15 amino acids. The CDR3 DNA is TGTGCCAGCAGTGAACTAGCGGGGGGGCCAGATACGCAGTATTTT. Amino acids: CASSELAGGPDTQYF.

In the case of this clone: In the same sample, other DNA sequences code for this CDR3. V gene TRBV15 combines with J gene TRBJ2-2; D ambiguous. The germline V gene encodes CDR1 LNHNV and CDR2 YYDKDF (reference sequence). The CDR3 runs to 13 residues. V gave up 0 bases and J gave up 4 bases, with 3 bases separating them. In nucleotides, the CDR3 is TGTGCCACCAGCAGAGATCTCACCGGGGAGCTGTTTTTT. Translated: CATSRDLTGELFF.

V is TRBV2 and J is TRBJ2-7, with D perhaps matching TRBD1 (5 bases). Germline CDR1 and CDR2: SNHLY and FYNNEI. Trimming pared 6 bases from V and 6 bases from J, leaving 12 bases between. The length of the CDR3 is 12 residues. The CDR3: CASSERGSEQYF. CDR3 in DNA: TGTGCCAGCAGCGAAAGGGGTTCCGAGCAGTACTTC.

The chain uses TRBV6-2 or TRBV6-3 and TRBJ2-3; 16 nucleotides agree with TRBD2. This CDR3 has 16 residues. Trimming removed 5 bases from V and 7 bases from J; junction bases left unmatched: 6. Per germline, CDR1 MNHEY and CDR2 SVGEGT. In nucleotides, the CDR3 is TGTGCCAGCAGTGCCGGGACTAGCGGGGGGGCATATACGCAGTATTTT. This encodes CASSAGTSGGAYTQYF.

J is TRBJ2-7 and V is TRBV6-1, with D perhaps matching TRBD1 (5 bases). CDR3 length equals 15 residues. CDR1 and CDR2 from the germline V gene are MNHNS and SASEGT. Trimming took off 1 base at V and 2 bases at J, with 12 bases between the two ends. The chain's CDR3 is CASSEGSQGTYEQYF. The CDR3, as DNA: TGTGCCAGCAGTGAAGGTTCTCAGGGCACCTACGAGCAGTACTTC.

This clone was seen a few times. The chain uses TRBV2 and TRBJ1-5, with D possibly being TRBD1 (5 bases). Germline assignment: CDR1 SNHLY and CDR2 FYNNEI. V lost 0 bases to trimming and J lost 5 bases, with 14 bases between them. The CDR3 is 16 residues long. The CDR3 loop is CASSEALGTSDQPQHF. DNA for the CDR3: TGTGCCAGCAGTGAAGCGCTTGGGACTTCGGATCAGCCCCAGCATTTT.

The chain links TRBV2 to TRBJ1-6; D remains ambiguous. The CDR3 consists of 13 residues. CDR1 is SNHLY, CDR2 FYNNEI, per germline. The V end was cut by 7 bases, the J end by 6 bases, with 10 bases between. The CDR3 sequence: CASNGEPNSPLHF. Written as DNA, the CDR3 is TGTGCCAGCAACGGGGAGCCTAATTCACCCCTCCACTTT.

The chain couples TRBV7-9 to TRBJ2-3, with D perhaps TRBD2 (5 bases). The germline V gene encodes CDR1 SEHNR and CDR2 FQNEAQ (reference sequence). This CDR3 is 16 amino acids long. V dropped 2 bases and J dropped 2 bases, with 14 bases sitting between them. CDR3 nucleotide sequence: TGTGCCAGCAGCTTACTAGCAACAGACCCCACAGATACGCAGTATTTT. Translating it yields CASSLLATDPTDTQYF. Full variable domain (remainder filled in from reference TRBV7-9 and TRBJ2-3): DTGVSQNPRHKITKRGQNVTFRCDPISEHNRLYWYRQTLGQGPEFLTYFQNEAQLEKSRLLSDRFSAERPKGSFSTLEIQRTEQGDSAMYLCASSLLATDPTDTQYFGPGTRLTVL.

The chain carries TRBV18 and TRBJ1-5, with D possibly being TRBD1 (6 bases). Per the germline V gene, CDR1 is KGHSH and CDR2 is LQKENI. CDR3 size: 15 residues. V was clipped by 6 bases and J by 1 base, with 13 bases between them. The DNA for the CDR3 is TGTGCCAGCTCCCCCCTTGGACAGAGCAATCAGCCCCAGCATTTT. It yields the protein CASSPLGQSNQPQHF.

The genes are TRBV19 and TRBJ1-5; D is unclear. This CDR3 has 13 residues. CDR1 LNHDA and CDR2 SQIVND come from the germline V gene (reference sequence). With 7 bases removed from V and 4 bases from J, the gap between germline ends came to 11 bases. In nucleotides, the CDR3 is TGTGCCAGTAACACTATAGGAAATCAGCCCCAGCATTTT. Protein product: CASNTIGNQPQHF.